These 9 T cell receptor beta chains share one sample of origin, sequenced in a study of T-cell memory formation after mild COVID-19. Each CDR3 protein gets one entry after TCRdb re-called the 5' RACE reads with MiXCR. The data show 250,000 to 400,000 distinct CDR3 sequences, roughly 13% seen once. The specimen was PBMCs or a T cell subset sorted from them (not recorded which). These receptors were collected from a man aged 18-30 years who had mild COVID-19 (a few samples of this study predate the infection). Cell type and time point are not known.

This clonotype occurred a few times. The gene calls are TRBV10-3 and TRBJ1-2, with a weak D call TRBD1 (5 bases). Germline-derived CDR1 and CDR2 are ENHRY and SYGVKD. CDR3 length: 15 residues. The ends were cut back, 11 bases at V and 2 bases at J, with 21 bases in the middle. CDR3 region: CAAGAGTSLNYGYTF. CDR3 DNA sequence: TGTGCCGCCGGAGCCGGGACTTCCTTAAACTATGGCTACACCTTC.

The V gene is TRBV7-9, the J gene TRBJ1-4; D is undetermined. Germline V gives CDR1 SEHNR, CDR2 FQNEAQ (reference sequence). The CDR3 has 15 residues. The V and J ends lost 1 base and 1 base respectively, with 7 bases between them. The CDR3 here is CASSLGELTNEKLFF. The CDR3 DNA reads TGTGCCAGCAGCTTAGGGGAGCTAACTAATGAAAAACTGTTTTTT.

The V and J genes are TRBV5-1 and TRBJ1-1, with D possibly being TRBD1 (6 bases). V was trimmed by 4 bases and J by 5 bases, leaving 12 bases between them. Germline CDR1 is SGHRS and CDR2 is YFSETQ. CDR3 length: 13 amino acids. The CDR3 bases are TGCGCCAGCAGCCGGGGGGCAGAGACTGAAGCTTTCTTT. It encodes CASSRGAETEAFF.

V usage is TRBV5-1 and J usage is TRBJ1-1; the D is unclear. The V end lost 4 bases, the J end lost 3 bases, and 25 bases lay between the germline ends. The CDR3 has 18 amino acids. The germline V gene has CDR1 SGHRS and CDR2 YFSETQ. As DNA, the CDR3 is TGCGCCAGCAGCCCCAATCCCGTGGGTTCTCGACCGGACACTGAAGCTTTCTTT. Its protein is CASSPNPVGSRPDTEAFF.

The CDR3 nucleotides read TGTGCCAGCAGTAACACCAAGGACAGACCGGAGCAGTACGTC. Encoded protein: CASSNTKDRPEQYV. The chain couples TRBV6-5 to TRBJ2-7; weak D call: TRBD1 (6 bases). The CDR3 consists of 14 residues. V was pared by 5 bases and J by 7 bases, with 18 bases between. Germline CDR1 is MNHEY and CDR2 is SVGAGI.

V usage is TRBV4-1 and J usage is TRBJ1-2; D call uncertain. The CDR3 runs 14 residues. Trimming shortened V by 0 bases and J by 3 bases, and 8 bases separated the two germline ends. Germline-derived CDR1 and CDR2 are MGHRA and YSYEKL. CDR3 protein: CASSQESVDYGYTF. DNA of the CDR3: TGCGCCAGCAGCCAAGAGAGCGTGGACTATGGCTACACCTTC.

CDR3 in DNA: TGTGCCATCAGTGTAAGCAATTCAGGGGAGTTTGGGGAGCAGTACTTC. It specifies CAISVSNSGEFGEQYF. V usage is TRBV10-3 and J usage is TRBJ2-7; maybe TRBD1 (6 bases). This CDR3 is built from 16 residues. The V gene lost 4 bases and the J gene lost 7 bases, with 23 bases spanning the gap. Germline values: CDR1 ENHRY, CDR2 SYGVKD.

The rearrangement joins TRBV30 to TRBJ2-3; D not resolved. Trimming cost V 1 base and J 4 bases, with 3 bases left between them. The CDR3 has 11 residues. From germline, CDR1 is GTSNPN and CDR2 SVGIG (reference sequence). The CDR3 is CAWSAADTQYF. The CDR3 DNA sequence: TGTGCCTGGAGTGCCGCAGATACGCAGTATTTT.

This clonotype appeared a few times. This sequence joins TRBV6-5 and TRBJ2-6; tentative D call: TRBD2 (5 bases). Germline CDR1 and CDR2: MNHEY and SVGAGI. V lost 2 bases, J lost 8 bases, and 7 bases lay in between. The CDR3 loop spans 13 amino acids. In DNA form, the CDR3 reads TGTGCCAGCAGTTACAGGGAGACCAACGTCCTGACTTTC. It translates to CASSYRETNVLTF.